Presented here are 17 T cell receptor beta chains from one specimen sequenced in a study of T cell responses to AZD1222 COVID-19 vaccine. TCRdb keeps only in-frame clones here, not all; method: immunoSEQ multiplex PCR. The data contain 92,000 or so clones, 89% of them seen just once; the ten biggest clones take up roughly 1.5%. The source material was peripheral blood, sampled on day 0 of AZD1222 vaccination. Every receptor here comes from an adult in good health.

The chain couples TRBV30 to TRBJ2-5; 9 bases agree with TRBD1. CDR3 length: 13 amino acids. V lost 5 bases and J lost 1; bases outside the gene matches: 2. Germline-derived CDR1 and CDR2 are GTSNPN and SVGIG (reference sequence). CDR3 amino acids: CAWDRGAQETQYF. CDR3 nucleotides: TGTGCCTGGGACAGGGGGGCCCAAGAGACCCAGTACTTC.

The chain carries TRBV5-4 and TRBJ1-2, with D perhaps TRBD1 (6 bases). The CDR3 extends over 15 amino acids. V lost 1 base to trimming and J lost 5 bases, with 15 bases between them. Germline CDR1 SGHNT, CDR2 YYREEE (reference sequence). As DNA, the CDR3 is TGTGCCAGCAGCTTGTTAGGGGGGACCCTTTATGGCTACACCTTC. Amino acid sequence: CASSLLGGTLYGYTF.

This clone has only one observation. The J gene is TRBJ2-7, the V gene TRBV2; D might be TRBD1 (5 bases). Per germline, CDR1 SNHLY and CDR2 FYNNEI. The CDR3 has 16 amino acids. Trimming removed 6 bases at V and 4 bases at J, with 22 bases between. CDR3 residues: CASRHDSGPPVYEQYF. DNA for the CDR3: TGTGCCAGCAGACACGACAGTGGGCCCCCCGTGTACGAGCAGTACTTC.

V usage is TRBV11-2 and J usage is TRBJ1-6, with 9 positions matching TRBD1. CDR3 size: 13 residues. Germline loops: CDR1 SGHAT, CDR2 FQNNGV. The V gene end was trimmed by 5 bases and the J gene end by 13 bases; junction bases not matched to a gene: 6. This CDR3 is CASSDDRGNPLHF. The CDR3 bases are TGTGCCAGCAGCGACGACAGGGGGAATCCCCTCCACTTT.

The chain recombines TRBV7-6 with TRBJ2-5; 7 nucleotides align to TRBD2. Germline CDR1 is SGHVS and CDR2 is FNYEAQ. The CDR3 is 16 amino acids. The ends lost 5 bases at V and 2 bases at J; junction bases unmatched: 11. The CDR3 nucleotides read TGTGCCAGCAGCCTACTAGGACTAGTGGAGCAAGAGACCCAGTACTTC. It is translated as CASSLLGLVEQETQYF.

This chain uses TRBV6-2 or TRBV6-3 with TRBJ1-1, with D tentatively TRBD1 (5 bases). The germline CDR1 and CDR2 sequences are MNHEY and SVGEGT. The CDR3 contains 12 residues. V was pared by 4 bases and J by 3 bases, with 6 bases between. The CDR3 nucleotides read TGTGCCAGCAGTTTGGGGCACACTGAAGCTTTCTTT. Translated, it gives CASSLGHTEAFF.

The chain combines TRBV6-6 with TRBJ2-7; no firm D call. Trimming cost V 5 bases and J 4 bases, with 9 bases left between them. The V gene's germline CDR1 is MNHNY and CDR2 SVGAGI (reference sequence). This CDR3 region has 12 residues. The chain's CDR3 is CASSPFFYEQYF. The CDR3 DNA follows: TGTGCCAGCAGTCCTTTCTTTTACGAGCAGTACTTC.

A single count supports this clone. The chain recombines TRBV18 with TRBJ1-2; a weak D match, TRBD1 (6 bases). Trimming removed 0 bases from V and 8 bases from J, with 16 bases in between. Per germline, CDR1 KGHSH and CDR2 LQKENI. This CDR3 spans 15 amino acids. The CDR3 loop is CASSPPAGAYVGYTF. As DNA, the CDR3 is TGTGCCAGCTCACCACCGGCGGGGGCCTACGTGGGCTACACCTTC.

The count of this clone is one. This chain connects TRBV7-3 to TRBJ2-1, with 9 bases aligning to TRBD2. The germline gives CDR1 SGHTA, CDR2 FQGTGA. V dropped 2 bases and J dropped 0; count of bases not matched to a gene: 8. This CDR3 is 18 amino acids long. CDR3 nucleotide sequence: TGTGCCAGCAGCTTACAAGCGGGGGGATCGAGCTCCTACAATGAGCAGTTCTTC. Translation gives CASSLQAGGSSSYNEQFF.

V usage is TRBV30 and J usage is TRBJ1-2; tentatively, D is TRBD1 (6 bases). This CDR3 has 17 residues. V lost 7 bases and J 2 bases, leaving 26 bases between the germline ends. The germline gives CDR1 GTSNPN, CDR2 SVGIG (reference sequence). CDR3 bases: TGTGCCTCCCCCTTCAACGAGGATAAACAGGGCAACTATGGCTACACCTTC. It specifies CASPFNEDKQGNYGYTF.

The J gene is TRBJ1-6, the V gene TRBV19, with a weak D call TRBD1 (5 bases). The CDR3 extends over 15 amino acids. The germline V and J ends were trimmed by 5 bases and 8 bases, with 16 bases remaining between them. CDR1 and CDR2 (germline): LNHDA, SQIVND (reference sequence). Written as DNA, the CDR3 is TGTGCCAGTAGTCCGACCCGGGGCGAGTATTCACCCCTCCACTTT. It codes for CASSPTRGEYSPLHF.

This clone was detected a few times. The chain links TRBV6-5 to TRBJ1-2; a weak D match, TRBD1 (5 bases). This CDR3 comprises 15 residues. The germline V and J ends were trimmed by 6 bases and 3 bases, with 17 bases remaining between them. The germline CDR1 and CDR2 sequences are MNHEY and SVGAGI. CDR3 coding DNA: TGTGCCAGCAGCCTGGGTAGGGGCGTTGACTATGGCTACACCTTC. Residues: CASSLGRGVDYGYTF.

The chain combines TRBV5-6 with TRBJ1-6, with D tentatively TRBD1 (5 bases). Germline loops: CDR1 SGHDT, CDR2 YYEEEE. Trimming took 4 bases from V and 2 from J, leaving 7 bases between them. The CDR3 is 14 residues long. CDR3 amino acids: CASSLDTYNSPLHF. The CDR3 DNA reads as TGTGCCAGCAGCCTGGACACCTATAATTCACCCCTCCACTTT.

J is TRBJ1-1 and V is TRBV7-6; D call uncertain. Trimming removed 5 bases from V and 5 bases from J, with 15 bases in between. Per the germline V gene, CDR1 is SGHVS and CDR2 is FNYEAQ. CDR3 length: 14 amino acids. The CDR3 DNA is TGTGCCAGCAGCCTTGGTGGGGTATTAACTGAAGCTTTCTTT. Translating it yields CASSLGGVLTEAFF. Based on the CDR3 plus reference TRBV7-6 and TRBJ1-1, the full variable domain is GAGVSQSPRYKVTKRGQDVALRCDPISGHVSLYWYRQALGQGPEFLTYFNYEAQQDKSGLPNDRFSAERPEGSISTLTIQRTEQRDSAMYRCASSLGGVLTEAFFGQGTRLTVV.

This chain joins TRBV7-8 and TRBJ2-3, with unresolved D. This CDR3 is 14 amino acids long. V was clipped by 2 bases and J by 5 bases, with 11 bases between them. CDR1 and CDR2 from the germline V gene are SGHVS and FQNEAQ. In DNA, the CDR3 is TGTGCCAGCAGCTTACTGGGGTTAGAAGATACGCAGTATTTT. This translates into CASSLLGLEDTQYF.

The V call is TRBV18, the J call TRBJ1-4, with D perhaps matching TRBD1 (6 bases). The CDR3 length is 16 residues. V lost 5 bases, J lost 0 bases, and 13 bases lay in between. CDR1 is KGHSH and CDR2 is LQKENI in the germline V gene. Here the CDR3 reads CASSTRGAATNEKLFF. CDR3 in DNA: TGTGCCAGCTCAACAAGGGGGGCTGCAACTAATGAAAAACTGTTTTTT. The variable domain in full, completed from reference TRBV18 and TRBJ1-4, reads NAGVMQNPRHLVRRRGQEARLRCSPMKGHSHVYWYRQLPEEGLKFMVYLQKENIIDESGMPKERFSAEFPKEGPSILRIQQVVRGDSAAYFCASSTRGAATNEKLFFGSGTQLSVL.

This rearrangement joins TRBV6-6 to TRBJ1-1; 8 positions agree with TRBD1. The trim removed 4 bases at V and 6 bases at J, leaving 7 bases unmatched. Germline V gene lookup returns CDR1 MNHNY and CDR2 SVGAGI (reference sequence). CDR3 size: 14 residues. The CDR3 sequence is CASSSDRVRSEAFF. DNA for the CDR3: TGTGCCAGCAGTTCGGACAGGGTTAGGTCTGAAGCTTTCTTT.